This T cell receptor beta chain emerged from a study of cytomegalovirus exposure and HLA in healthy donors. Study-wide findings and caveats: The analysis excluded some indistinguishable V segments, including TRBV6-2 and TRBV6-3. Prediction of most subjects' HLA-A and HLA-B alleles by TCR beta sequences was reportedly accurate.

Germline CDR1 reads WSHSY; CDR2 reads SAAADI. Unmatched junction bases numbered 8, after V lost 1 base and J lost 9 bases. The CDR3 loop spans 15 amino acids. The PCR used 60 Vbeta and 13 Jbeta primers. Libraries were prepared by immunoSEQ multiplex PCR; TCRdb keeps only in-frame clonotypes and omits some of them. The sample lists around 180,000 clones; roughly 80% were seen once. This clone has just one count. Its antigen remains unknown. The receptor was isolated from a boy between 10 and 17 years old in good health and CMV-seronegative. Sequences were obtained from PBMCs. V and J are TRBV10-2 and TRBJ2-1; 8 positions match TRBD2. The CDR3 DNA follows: TGCGCCAGCAGTGAGTTGGGGACTAGTTTTCTTGAGCAGTTCTTC. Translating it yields CASSELGTSFLEQFF.